These 2 T cell receptor beta chains were all obtained from the same sample, sequenced in a study of cytomegalovirus exposure and HLA in healthy donors. This PCR relied on a set of 60 Vbeta primers and 13 Jbeta primers. Data came from immunoSEQ multiplex PCR; TCRdb stores just in-frame clones and leaves some out. The repertoire table contains under 50,000 clones. The sequenced sample consisted of PBMCs. The receptors stem from a male donor in good health and CMV-seronegative.

The chain carries TRBV28 and TRBJ2-1; TRBD1 matches at 8 bases. The V segment lost 5 bases and the J segment 5 bases; nucleotides outside the gene matches: 8. The CDR3 loop spans 15 amino acids. Per germline, CDR1 MDHEN and CDR2 SYDVKM. CDR3 sequence: CASSPGQGLHNEQFF. The CDR3 region has the DNA TGTGCCAGCAGTCCTGGACAGGGACTGCACAATGAGCAGTTCTTC.

DNA of the CDR3: TGTGCCAGCAGTTATAGTAGCTCCTACGAGCAGTACTTC. As protein: CASSYSSSYEQYF. This chain links TRBV6-6 with TRBJ2-7; D gene unclear. This CDR3 has 13 residues. V shed 3 bases and J shed 0 bases, with 6 bases lying between them. Per germline, CDR1 MNHNY and CDR2 SVGAGI (reference sequence).